The clone carrying this T cell receptor (beta chain) was found once. The sample is drawn from a study of OX40 agonist ivuxolimab in advanced cancers. Unmatched junction bases numbered 5, after V lost 5 bases and J lost 5 bases. CDR3 length equals 14 residues. CDR1 and CDR2 (germline): SEHNR, FQNEAQ (reference sequence). Here immunoSEQ multiplex PCR was the method, and the copy in TCRdb shows in-frame clones only, minus some. The data hold tens of thousands of clones, with 89% observed a single time. The chain joins TRBV7-9 to TRBJ1-2, with TRBD1 matching over 10 bases. The receptor was derived from an adult with an advanced solid tumor such as melanoma, head and neck, liver or kidney cancer. The sequencing here drew on CD4+ or CD8+ T cells sorted from blood, taken in a trial of the OX40 agonist ivuxolimab. The CDR3 is CASSPPGQGYGYTF. In DNA form, the CDR3 reads TGTGCCAGCAGCCCCCCGGGACAGGGGTATGGCTACACCTTC. The full variable domain, with the rest looked up from reference TRBV7-9 and TRBJ1-2, is DTGVSQNPRHKITKRGQNVTFRCDPISEHNRLYWYRQTLGQGPEFLTYFQNEAQLEKSRLLSDRFSAERPKGSFSTLEIQRTEQGDSAMYLCASSPPGQGYGYTFGSGTRLTVV.